This record concerns one TCR beta chain sequence. Participants had their cohort set by participant-reported clinical history. Donors in Cohort 3 counted as recovered after two negative PCRs, clearance, or symptom resolution. The CDR3 is 16 amino acids. V lost 4 bases to trimming and J lost 3 bases, with 16 bases between them. CDR1 is MDHEN, CDR2 SYDVKM, per germline. These data originate in a study of blood T cell repertoires in COVID-19. The wider study: From the United States, Italy and Spain came samples of acute and convalescent COVID-19.

As handled by the study authors: Researchers report that nucleated cell counts were estimated from reference gene primer amplification. The table came from immunoSEQ multiplex PCR; TCRdb's copy has only in-frame clones and leaves some out. From that table come the V and J calls and clone size; the DNA was used to work out D and trimming. The sample includes about 140,000 clones, 80% to 90% of them seen just once. V and J are TRBV28 and TRBJ1-5, with D maybe TRBD1 (5 bases). Source material: PBMCs or T cells enriched from blood (not recorded which). The source of this sequence is a man aged 60-69 years who had recovered from COVID-19. The CDR3 sequence: CASSSETQGINQPQHF. The CDR3 bases are TGTGCCAGCAGTTCGGAAACCCAGGGTATCAATCAGCCCCAGCATTTT.